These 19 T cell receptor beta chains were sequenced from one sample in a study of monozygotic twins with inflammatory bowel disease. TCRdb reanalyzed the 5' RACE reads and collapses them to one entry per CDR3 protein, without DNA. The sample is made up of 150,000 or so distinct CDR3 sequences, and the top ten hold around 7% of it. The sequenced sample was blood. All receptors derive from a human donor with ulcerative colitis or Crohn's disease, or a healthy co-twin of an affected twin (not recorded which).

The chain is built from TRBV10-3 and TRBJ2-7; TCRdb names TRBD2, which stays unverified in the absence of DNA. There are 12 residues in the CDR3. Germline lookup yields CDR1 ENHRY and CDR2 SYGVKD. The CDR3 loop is CAISDALGEQYF.

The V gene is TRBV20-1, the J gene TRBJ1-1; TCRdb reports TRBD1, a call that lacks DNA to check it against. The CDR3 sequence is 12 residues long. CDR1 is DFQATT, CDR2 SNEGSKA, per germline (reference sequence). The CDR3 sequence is CSADSVATEAFF.

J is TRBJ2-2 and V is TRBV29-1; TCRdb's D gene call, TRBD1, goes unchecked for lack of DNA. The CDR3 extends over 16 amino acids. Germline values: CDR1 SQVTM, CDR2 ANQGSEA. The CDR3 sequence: CSVGTLSGGSPGELFF.

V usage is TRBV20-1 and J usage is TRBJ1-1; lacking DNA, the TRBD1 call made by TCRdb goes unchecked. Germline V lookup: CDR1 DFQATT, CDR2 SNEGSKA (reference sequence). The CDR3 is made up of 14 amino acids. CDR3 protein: CSADPGTGVTEAFF.

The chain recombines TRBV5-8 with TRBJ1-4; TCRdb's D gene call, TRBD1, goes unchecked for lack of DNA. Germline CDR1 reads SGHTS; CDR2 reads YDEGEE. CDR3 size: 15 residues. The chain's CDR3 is CASSLRGQADEKLFF.

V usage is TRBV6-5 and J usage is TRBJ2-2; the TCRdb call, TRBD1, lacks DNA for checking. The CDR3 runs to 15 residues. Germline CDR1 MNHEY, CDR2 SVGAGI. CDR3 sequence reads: CASSSRQGSTGELFF.

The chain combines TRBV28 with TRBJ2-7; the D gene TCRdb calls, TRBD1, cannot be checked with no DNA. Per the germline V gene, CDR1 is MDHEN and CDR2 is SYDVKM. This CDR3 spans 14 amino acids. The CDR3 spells CASSSSGQGYEQYF.

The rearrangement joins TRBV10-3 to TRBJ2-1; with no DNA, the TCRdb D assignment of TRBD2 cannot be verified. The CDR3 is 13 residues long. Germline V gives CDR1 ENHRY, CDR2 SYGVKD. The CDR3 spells CAISQAGHNEQFF.

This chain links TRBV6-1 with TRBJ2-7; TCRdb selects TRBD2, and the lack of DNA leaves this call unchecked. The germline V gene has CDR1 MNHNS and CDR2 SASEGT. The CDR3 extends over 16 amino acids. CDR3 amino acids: CASSGLAGGGRYEQYF.

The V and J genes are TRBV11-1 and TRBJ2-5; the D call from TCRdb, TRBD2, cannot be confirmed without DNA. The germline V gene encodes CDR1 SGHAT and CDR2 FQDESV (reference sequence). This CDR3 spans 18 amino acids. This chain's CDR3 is CASTEALGEAIFKETQYF.

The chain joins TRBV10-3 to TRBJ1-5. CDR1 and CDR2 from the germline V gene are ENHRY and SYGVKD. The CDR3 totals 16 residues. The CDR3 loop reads CAISEGREGIDQPQHF.

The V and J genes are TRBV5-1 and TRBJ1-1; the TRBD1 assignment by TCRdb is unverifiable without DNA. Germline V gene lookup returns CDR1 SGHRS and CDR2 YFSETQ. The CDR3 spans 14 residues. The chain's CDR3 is CASSPQVANTEAFF.

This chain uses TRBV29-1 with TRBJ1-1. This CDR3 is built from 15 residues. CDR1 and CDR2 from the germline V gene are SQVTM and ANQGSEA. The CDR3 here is CSVDGPSGMNTEAFF.

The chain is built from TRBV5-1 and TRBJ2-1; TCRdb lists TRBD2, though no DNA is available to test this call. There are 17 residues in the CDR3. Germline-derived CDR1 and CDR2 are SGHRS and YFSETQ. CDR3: CASSYSGGPSSYNEQFF.

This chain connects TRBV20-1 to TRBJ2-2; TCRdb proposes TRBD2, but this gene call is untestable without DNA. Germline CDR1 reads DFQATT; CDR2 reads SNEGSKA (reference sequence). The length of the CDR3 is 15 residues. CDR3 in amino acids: CSARIGTSNTGELFF.

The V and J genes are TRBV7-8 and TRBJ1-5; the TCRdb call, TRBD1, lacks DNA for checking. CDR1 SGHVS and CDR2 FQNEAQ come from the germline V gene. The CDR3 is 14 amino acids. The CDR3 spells CASSGGTNGQPQHF.

The CDR3 protein is CASSPTRAIDNYGYTF. The rearrangement joins TRBV18 to TRBJ1-2. Per germline, CDR1 KGHSH and CDR2 LQKENI. This CDR3 contains 16 residues.

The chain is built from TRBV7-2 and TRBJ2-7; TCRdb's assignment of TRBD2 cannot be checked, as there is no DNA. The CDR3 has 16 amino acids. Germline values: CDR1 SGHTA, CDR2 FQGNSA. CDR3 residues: CASSTILAPSSYEQYF.

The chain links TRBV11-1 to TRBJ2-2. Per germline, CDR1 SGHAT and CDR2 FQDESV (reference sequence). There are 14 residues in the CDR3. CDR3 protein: CASSLGLSTGELFF.